The rows below give T cell receptor beta chains drawn from one sample of a study of T cells after yellow fever vaccination. TCRdb analysed the 5' RACE reads with MiXCR anew, one entry per CDR3 protein. The sample gives hundreds of thousands of distinct CDR3 sequences, about 14% of which show up once; about an eighth is in the top ten. Sequencing used PBMCs, obtained on the day of the yellow fever booster vaccination. These receptors originate from a man aged 30 to 39 who received the YFV17D yellow fever vaccine. CDR3s include the opening cysteine and the closing phenylalanine or tryptophan. D genes are given only for firm matches. Only part of the rows carry a size: once, few, many, or a class if the clone is expanded.

D,size,J,V,DNA,CDR3
TRBD1,.,TRBJ2-5,TRBV6-1,TGTGCCAGCAGTCAGGGGACAGGGGGCTTTCGGGAGACCCAGTACTTC,CASSQGTGGFRETQYF
.,few,TRBJ1-4,TRBV12-3/TRBV12-4,TGTGCCAGCAGTTTCGGGGTGGCGGAGAGGGTGTTTTTT,CASSFGVAERVFF
.,few,TRBJ1-1,TRBV20-1,TGCAGTGCTAGAGATGTTTCGGGTAATTTCGCTGAAGCTTTCTTT,CSARDVSGNFAEAFF
.,.,TRBJ2-7,TRBV6-2/TRBV6-3,TGTGCCAGCAGCTTCCGGGACACCCTCAACGAGCAGTACTTC,CASSFRDTLNEQYF
.,.,TRBJ2-7,TRBV25-1,TGTGCCAGCAGTGAGGTTGGCACCGACTACGAGCAGTACTTC,CASSEVGTDYEQYF
.,few,TRBJ2-3,TRBV10-1,TGCGCCAGCAGTGAAAACCCGCGAGATACGCAGTATTTT,CASSENPRDTQYF
TRBD2,.,TRBJ2-7,TRBV20-1,TGCAGTGCTAGAGATAAAGAACTAGCGAGGTCCTACGAGCAGTACTTC,CSARDKELARSYEQYF
TRBD2,.,TRBJ2-1,TRBV10-3,TGTGCCATCAGTGATCGTAGCGGGTACAATGAGCAGTTCTTC,CAISDRSGYNEQFF
TRBD2,.,TRBJ2-1,TRBV7-9,TGTGCCAGCATCCCGACTAGCGGAAACCTCAATGAGCAGTTCTTC,CASIPTSGNLNEQFF
.,few,TRBJ1-3,TRBV5-5,TGTGCCAGCAGCTTCGGAACTGGAAACACCATATATTTT,CASSFGTGNTIYF
.,few,TRBJ2-7,TRBV12-3/TRBV12-4,TGTGCCAGCAGTCCAACGGCGGGGTACGAGCAGTACTTC,CASSPTAGYEQYF
.,few,TRBJ2-2,TRBV7-2,TGTGCCAGCAGTATACAGGAATTGAGCGGGGAGCTGTTTTTT,CASSIQELSGELFF
TRBD1,.,TRBJ2-2,TRBV18,TGTGCCAGCTCACTCTCCACCACCCACCGTAAACAGGGGCTCACCGGGGAGCTGTTTTTT,CASSLSTTHRKQGLTGELFF
.,.,TRBJ1-1,TRBV19,TGTGCCAGTAGTATGGGATGGGATGAAGCTTTCTTT,CASSMGWDEAFF
.,.,TRBJ1-2,TRBV2,TGTGCCAGCAGAGCTGGTATGGTTTCGACTGGCTACACCTTC,CASRAGMVSTGYTF
TRBD1,.,TRBJ2-1,TRBV18,TGTGCCAGCTCAATGACAGGGGGATGGGATGAGCAGTTCTTC,CASSMTGGWDEQFF
.,.,TRBJ2-5,TRBV11-2,TGTGCCAGCAGCTTATGGTTTCGGTCGGAGCGTAACTTGGAGACCCAGTACTTC,CASSLWFRSERNLETQYF
.,few,TRBJ2-3,TRBV5-6,TGTGCCAGCAGCTTAATCGCTAGCGATAGAGATACGCAGTATTTT,CASSLIASDRDTQYF
TRBD2,.,TRBJ2-1,TRBV20-1,TGCAGTGCTAGGACTAGCGGACTCGGCTACCTTGAGCAGTTCTTC,CSARTSGLGYLEQFF
TRBD1,few,TRBJ2-3,TRBV4-3,TGCGCCAGCAGCCGGACAGGGATGGATACGCAGTATTTT,CASSRTGMDTQYF
.,.,TRBJ2-4,TRBV7-2,TGTGCCAGCAGAGGCACTTTAGCCAAAAACATTCAGTACTTC,CASRGTLAKNIQYF
.,.,TRBJ2-5,TRBV3-1,TGTGCCAGCAGCCAGCTTGACTACCAAGAGACCCAGTACTTC,CASSQLDYQETQYF
.,many,TRBJ1-1,TRBV7-8,TGTGCCAGCAGATACGACAGGTGGGGCACTGAAGCTTTCTTT,CASRYDRWGTEAFF
TRBD1,few,TRBJ2-1,TRBV5-1,TGCGCCAGCAGCGATGGGACAGGGCGGAATGAGCAGTTCTTC,CASSDGTGRNEQFF
TRBD1,few,TRBJ2-7,TRBV5-1,TGCGCCAGCAGCTTGGGTGTCCCAGGGGGCACCTACGAGCAGTACTTC,CASSLGVPGGTYEQYF
.,few,TRBJ1-1,TRBV5-1,TGCGCCAGCAGCTCGAAATCTAACACTGAAGCTTTCTTT,CASSSKSNTEAFF
.,.,TRBJ2-2,TRBV4-3,TGCGCCAGCAGCCAAGTCGCCCAAGCCACCGGGGAGCTGTTTTTT,CASSQVAQATGELFF
.,.,TRBJ2-5,TRBV6-5,TGTGCCAGCAGTTACTCGAACGCTCCCTGGGAGACCCAGTACTTC,CASSYSNAPWETQYF
TRBD2,few,TRBJ2-5,TRBV25-1,TGTGCCAGCGGGGGACTAGCGGGAGGAGAGACCCAGTACTTC,CASGGLAGGETQYF